This T cell receptor beta chain was observed in a study of blood T cells in healthy people across ages. The CDR3 contains 12 residues. CDR1 is GTSNPN, CDR2 SVGIG, per germline (reference sequence). As concerns this clonotype: One end of the junction varies from germline; a read error may be responsible.

A second PCR of 7 to 11 cycles used a sample-barcoded 5' primer and a J-beta primer mix. TCRdb reprocessed the 5' RACE reads with MiXCR, giving one entry per CDR3 protein. The sample lists approximately 800,000 distinct CDR3 sequences, roughly 25% occurring once. This sample also appeared in a second study, on T cells of mothers and their children.

This sequence was found in a boy aged 10-17 years in good health. Material: blood. This chain links TRBV30 with TRBJ2-5; D not certain. The J call may not be correct, given that the DNA end is closer to TRBJ2-1. CDR3 in DNA: TGTACCTGGAGTGGGTCCATAAATGAGCAGTTCTTC. It yields the protein CTWSGSINEQFF.